The rows below give T cell receptor beta chains drawn from one sample of a study of CD8 T cells in ankylosing spondylitis. TCRdb re-called the 5' RACE reads with MiXCR, one entry per CDR3 protein. Found here are 350,000 to 550,000 distinct CDR3 sequences, roughly 26% of them singletons; the top ten hold about 0.92%. The material sequenced was blood, either unsorted or a sorted T cell fraction (not recorded which). These receptors were taken from a male donor with ankylosing spondylitis. Each CDR3 is given with its conserved first and last residue. The D gene is left open where the match is weak. The size of a clone is reported for some rows only, either as once, few or many, or as a class for expanded clones.

abundance	j_gene	v_gene	d_gene	CDR3aa	CDR3nt
NA	TRBJ1-5	TRBV2	NA	CASRRDMGNQPQHF	TGTGCCAGCAGAAGGGACATGGGGAACCAGCCCCAGCATTTT
NA	TRBJ1-5	TRBV2	TRBD1	CASSEALLAGGQPQHF	TGTGCCAGCAGTGAAGCGCTTCTGGCAGGGGGCCAGCCCCAGCATTTT
few	TRBJ1-5	TRBV20-1	TRBD1	CSARQGWKPQHF	TGCAGTGCCAGACAGGGATGGAAGCCCCAGCATTTT
NA	TRBJ2-3	TRBV3-1	NA	CASSLFQGDTQYF	TGTGCCAGCAGCCTCTTTCAGGGAGATACGCAGTATTTT
NA	TRBJ1-1	TRBV6-1	TRBD1	CASRDRGNANTEAFF	TGTGCCAGCAGGGACAGGGGGAATGCGAACACTGAAGCTTTCTTT
NA	TRBJ2-3	TRBV7-8	NA	CASSSNSRSKMDTQYF	TGTGCCAGCAGCTCCAATAGTAGGTCCAAGATGGATACGCAGTATTTT
NA	TRBJ2-3	TRBV5-1	TRBD2	CASSLPGSASGGTDTQYF	TGCGCCAGCAGCTTGCCGGGGTCCGCGAGCGGGGGCACAGATACGCAGTATTTT
NA	TRBJ2-5	TRBV5-1	NA	CASSLGATQETQYF	TGCGCCAGCAGCTTGGGGGCTACACAAGAGACCCAGTACTTC
NA	TRBJ2-5	TRBV5-1	TRBD2	CASSLMASGREETQYF	TGCGCCAGCAGCTTGATGGCTAGCGGGAGGGAAGAGACCCAGTACTTC
NA	TRBJ2-1	TRBV29-1	NA	CSALADRGEQFF	TGCAGCGCCCTCGCGGACCGCGGGGAGCAGTTCTTC
NA	TRBJ1-2	TRBV5-1	NA	CASNPGGNYGYTF	TGCGCCAGCAACCCGGGAGGAAACTATGGCTACACCTTC
few	TRBJ2-3	TRBV5-1	NA	CASSLDGRRADTQYF	TGCGCCAGCAGCTTGGATGGCCGTCGAGCAGATACGCAGTATTTT
few	TRBJ2-7	TRBV20-1	TRBD2	CSARDPTSGFDEQYF	TGCAGTGCTAGAGACCCGACTAGCGGGTTCGACGAGCAGTACTTC
once	TRBJ1-4	TRBV5-1	NA	CASSDTTTNEKLFF	TGCGCCAGCTCCGACACTACAACTAATGAAAAACTGTTTTTT
NA	TRBJ2-2	TRBV19	NA	CASSIEVRTGELFF	TGTGCCAGTAGTATAGAAGTCAGGACCGGGGAGCTGTTTTTT
few	TRBJ1-2	TRBV7-2	NA	CASSSKGQSNYGYTF	TGTGCCAGCAGCTCTAAAGGACAGAGTAACTATGGCTACACCTTC
few	TRBJ2-1	TRBV7-9	NA	CASSLRTDDNEQFF	TGTGCCAGCAGCTTAAGGACAGACGACAATGAGCAGTTCTTC
few	TRBJ1-4	TRBV7-2	NA	CASSPEGATNEKLFF	TGTGCCAGCAGCCCAGAGGGTGCCACTAATGAAAAACTGTTTTTT
many	TRBJ1-5	TRBV12-3/TRBV12-4	NA	CASRPGRDPGNQPQHF	TGTGCCAGCAGACCTGGGAGGGATCCGGGCAATCAGCCCCAGCATTTT
few	TRBJ2-1	TRBV20-1	NA	CSANFWGDSSYNEQFF	TGCAGTGCTAATTTCTGGGGGGATAGCTCCTACAATGAGCAGTTCTTC
many	TRBJ2-1	TRBV12-3/TRBV12-4	TRBD1	CASSSLGTENNEQFF	TGTGCCAGCAGTTCCCTAGGGACAGAAAACAATGAGCAGTTCTTC
NA	TRBJ1-2	TRBV2	NA	CASSYSDVNYGYTF	TGTGCCAGCAGTTACAGCGACGTCAACTATGGCTACACCTTC
NA	TRBJ2-7	TRBV6-1	TRBD2	CASTLGLAGSGYEQYF	TGTGCCAGCACCTTGGGACTAGCGGGTTCAGGCTACGAGCAGTACTTC
few	TRBJ2-1	TRBV24-1	NA	CATRSGSGDEQFF	TGTGCCACCCGCTCCGGGTCCGGGGATGAGCAGTTCTTC
few	TRBJ2-1	TRBV20-1	TRBD2	CSARDPQRGEQFF	TGCAGTGCTAGAGATCCCCAGCGGGGAGAGCAGTTCTTC
NA	TRBJ2-2	TRBV24-1	NA	CATSDGGFNTGELFF	TGTGCCACCAGTGACGGGGGCTTCAACACCGGGGAGCTGTTTTTT
NA	TRBJ2-1	TRBV4-2	TRBD1	CASSQARGQAANEQFF	TGTGCCAGCAGCCAAGCCCGGGGACAGGCCGCCAATGAGCAGTTCTTC
NA	TRBJ2-1	TRBV19	NA	CATSEAGRRINEQFF	TGTGCCACCTCAGAGGCGGGGCGTAGGATCAATGAGCAGTTCTTC
NA	TRBJ2-3	TRBV21-1	NA	CASSMRQGDLEDTQYF	TGTGCCAGCAGCATGAGACAGGGTGATTTGGAGGATACGCAGTATTTT
few	TRBJ2-2	TRBV29-1	NA	CSVQGRTNTGELFF	TGCAGCGTACAGGGCAGAACCAACACCGGGGAGCTGTTTTTT
few	TRBJ1-4	TRBV20-1	NA	CSVRRGTNEKLFF	TGCAGTGTTCGTAGGGGGACTAATGAAAAACTGTTTTTT
NA	TRBJ2-2	TRBV11-3	TRBD1	CASQTGSTGELFF	TGTGCCAGCCAGACAGGGTCCACCGGGGAGCTGTTTTTT
many	TRBJ2-6	TRBV5-6	NA	CASTRSGSSRSGANVLTF	TGTGCCAGCACCCGCTCCGGGAGTTCGCGCTCTGGGGCCAACGTCCTGACTTTC
NA	TRBJ2-3	TRBV19	TRBD2	CASSGRTGDTQYF	TGTGCCAGTAGCGGGAGGACCGGAGATACGCAGTATTTT
few	TRBJ1-6	TRBV6-1	TRBD1	CASSEPTGGNNSPLHF	TGTGCCAGCAGTGAACCGACAGGGGGTAATAATTCACCCCTCCACTTT
NA	TRBJ2-2	TRBV24-1	NA	CATSDPAQGPTGELFF	TGTGCCACCAGTGATCCCGCCCAGGGCCCCACCGGGGAGCTGTTTTTT
NA	TRBJ1-4	TRBV5-8	TRBD1	CASSGLDRGEKLFF	TGTGCCAGCAGCGGCTTGGACAGGGGCGAAAAACTGTTTTTT
few	TRBJ1-1	TRBV11-2	NA	CASSLGQAGTEAFF	TGTGCCAGCAGCTTAGGTCAGGCGGGGACTGAAGCTTTCTTT
few	TRBJ1-2	TRBV3-1	TRBD1	CASSSRQGKDTF	TGTGCCAGCAGCTCCCGACAGGGGAAGGACACCTTC
few	TRBJ1-3	TRBV7-9	NA	CASSLGTQGNTIYF	TGTGCCAGCAGCCTCGGGACACAAGGAAACACCATATATTTT
NA	TRBJ1-6	TRBV7-9	NA	CASSAVAIHNSPLHF	TGTGCCAGCAGCGCGGTTGCAATCCATAATTCACCCCTCCACTTT
NA	TRBJ1-5	TRBV7-9	TRBD1	CASSLRTGAQHF	TGTGCCAGCAGCTTAAGGACAGGGGCCCAGCATTTT
few	TRBJ2-1	TRBV25-1	NA	CASSDPHRVKDEQFF	TGTGCCAGCAGTGACCCCCACAGGGTTAAGGATGAGCAGTTCTTC
NA	TRBJ2-5	TRBV4-1	TRBD2	CASSQDFAGGLAETQYF	TGCGCCAGCAGCCAAGATTTTGCGGGAGGGTTGGCAGAGACCCAGTACTTC
few	TRBJ2-1	TRBV15	TRBD2	CATSNRLAGLRNEQFF	TGTGCCACCAGCAACCGACTAGCGGGGCTAAGAAATGAGCAGTTCTTC
many	TRBJ1-2	TRBV20-1	NA	CSATGSGGYTF	TGCAGTGCAACTGGATCCGGTGGCTACACCTTC
few	TRBJ1-1	TRBV20-1	TRBD1	CSARAGTGLTEAFF	TGCAGTGCTAGAGCTGGGACAGGGCTTACTGAAGCTTTCTTT
NA	TRBJ2-1	TRBV2	NA	CASRATSSSYNEQFF	TGTGCCAGCAGGGCCACTAGCAGCTCCTACAATGAGCAGTTCTTC
few	TRBJ1-2	TRBV5-1	NA	CASSQDFYGYTF	TGCGCCAGCAGCCAGGACTTCTATGGCTACACCTTC